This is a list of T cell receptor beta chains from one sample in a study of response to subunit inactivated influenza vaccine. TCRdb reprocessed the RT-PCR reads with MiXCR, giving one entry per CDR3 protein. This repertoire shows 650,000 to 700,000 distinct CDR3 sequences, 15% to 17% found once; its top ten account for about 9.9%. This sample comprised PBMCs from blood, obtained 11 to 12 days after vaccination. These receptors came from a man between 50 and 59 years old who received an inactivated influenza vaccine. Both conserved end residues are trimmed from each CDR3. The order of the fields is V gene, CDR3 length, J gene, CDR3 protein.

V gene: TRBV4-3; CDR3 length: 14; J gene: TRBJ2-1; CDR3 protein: ASSQGLAAYSNEQF
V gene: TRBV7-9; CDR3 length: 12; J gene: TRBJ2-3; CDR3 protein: ASSGGGRTDTQY
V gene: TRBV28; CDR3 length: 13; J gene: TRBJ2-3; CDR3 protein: ASSLTATGADTQY
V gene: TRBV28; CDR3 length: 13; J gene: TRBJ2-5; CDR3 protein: ASRPYGEGRETQY
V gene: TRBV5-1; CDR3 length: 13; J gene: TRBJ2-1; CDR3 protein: ASSLVQGNYNEQF
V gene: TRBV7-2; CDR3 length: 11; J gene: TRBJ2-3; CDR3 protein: ASSLAGLDTQY
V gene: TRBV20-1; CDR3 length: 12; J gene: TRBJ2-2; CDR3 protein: SAVGLAEPGELF
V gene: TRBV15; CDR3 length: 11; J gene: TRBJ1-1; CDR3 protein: ATSKGQGYEAF
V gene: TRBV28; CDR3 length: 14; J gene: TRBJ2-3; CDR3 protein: ASSFSGQTSTDTQY
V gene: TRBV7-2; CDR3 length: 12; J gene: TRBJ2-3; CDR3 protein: ASSPGPAGDTQY
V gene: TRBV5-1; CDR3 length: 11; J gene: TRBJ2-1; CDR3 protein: ASSLGVPNEQF
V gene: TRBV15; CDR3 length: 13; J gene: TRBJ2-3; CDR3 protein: ATSSGGQGSDTQY
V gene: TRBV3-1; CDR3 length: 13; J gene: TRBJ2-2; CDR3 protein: ASSQTGGGSGELF
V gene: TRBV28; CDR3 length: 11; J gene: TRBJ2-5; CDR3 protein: ASSLGAPETQY
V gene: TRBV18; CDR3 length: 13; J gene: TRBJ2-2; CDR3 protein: ASSPRQVVTGELF
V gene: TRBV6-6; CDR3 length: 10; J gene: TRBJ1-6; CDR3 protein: ASARYNSPLH
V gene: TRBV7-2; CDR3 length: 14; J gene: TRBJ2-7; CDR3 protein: ASSQPGRTRSYEQY
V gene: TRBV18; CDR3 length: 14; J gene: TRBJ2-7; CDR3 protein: ASSPRMGGPSIEQY
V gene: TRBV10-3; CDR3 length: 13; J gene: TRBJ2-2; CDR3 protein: AISGRQGSTGELF
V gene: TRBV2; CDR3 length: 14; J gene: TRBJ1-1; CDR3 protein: ASREGDRFMNTEAF
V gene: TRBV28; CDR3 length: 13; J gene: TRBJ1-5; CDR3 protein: ASSTTQGRHQPQH
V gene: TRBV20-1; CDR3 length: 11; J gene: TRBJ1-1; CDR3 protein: SARDSPNTEAF
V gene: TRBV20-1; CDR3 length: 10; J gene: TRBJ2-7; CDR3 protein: STGQVSYEQY
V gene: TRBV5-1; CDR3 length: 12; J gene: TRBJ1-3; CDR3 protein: ASSPEGSGNTIY
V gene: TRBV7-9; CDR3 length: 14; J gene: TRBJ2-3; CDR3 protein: ASRPSSGRSTDTQY
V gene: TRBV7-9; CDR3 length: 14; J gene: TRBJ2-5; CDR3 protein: ASSQTSGRGGETQY
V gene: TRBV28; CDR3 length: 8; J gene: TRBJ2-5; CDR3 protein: ASAGETQY
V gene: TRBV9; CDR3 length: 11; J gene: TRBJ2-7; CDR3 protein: ASSHDQTYEQY
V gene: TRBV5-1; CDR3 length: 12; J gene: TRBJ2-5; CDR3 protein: ASSLQGAGETQY
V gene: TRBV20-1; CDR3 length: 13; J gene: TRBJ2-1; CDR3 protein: SPRGGTGVYNEQF
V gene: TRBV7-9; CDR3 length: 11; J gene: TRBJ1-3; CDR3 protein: ASSLAGADTIY
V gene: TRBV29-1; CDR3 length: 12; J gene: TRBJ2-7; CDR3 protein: SVKEPGQGFEQY
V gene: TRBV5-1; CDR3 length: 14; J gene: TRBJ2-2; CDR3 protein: ASSPVRLSNTGELF
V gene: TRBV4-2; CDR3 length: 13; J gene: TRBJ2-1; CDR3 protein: ASSQGASEKLEQF
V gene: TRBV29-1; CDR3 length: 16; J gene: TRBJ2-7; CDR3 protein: SVLTGTSGRVLSYEQY
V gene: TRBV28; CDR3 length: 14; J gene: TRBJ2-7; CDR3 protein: ASSPRGRPSSYEQY
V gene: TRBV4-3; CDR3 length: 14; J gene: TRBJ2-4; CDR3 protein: ASSQDLRAGANIQY